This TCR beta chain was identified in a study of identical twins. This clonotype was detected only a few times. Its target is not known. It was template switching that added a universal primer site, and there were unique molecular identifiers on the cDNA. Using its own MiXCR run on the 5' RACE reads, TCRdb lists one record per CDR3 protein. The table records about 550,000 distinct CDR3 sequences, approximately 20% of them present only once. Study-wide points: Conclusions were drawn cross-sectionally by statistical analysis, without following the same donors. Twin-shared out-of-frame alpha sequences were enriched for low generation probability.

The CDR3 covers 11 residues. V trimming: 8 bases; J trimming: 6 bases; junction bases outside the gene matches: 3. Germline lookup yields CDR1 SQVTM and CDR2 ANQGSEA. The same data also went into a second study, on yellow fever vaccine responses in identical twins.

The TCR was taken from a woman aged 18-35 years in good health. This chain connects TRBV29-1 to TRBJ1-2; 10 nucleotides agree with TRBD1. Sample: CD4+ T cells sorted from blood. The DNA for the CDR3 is TGCAGCACGGACAGGGGGGATGGCTACACCTTC. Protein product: CSTDRGDGYTF.